Sequencing of this T cell receptor (beta chain) was carried out in a study of CD8+CD57+ T cells in acquired aplastic anemia. Turning to the study itself: Sorted cells (CD4+ and CD8+) yielded DNA amounts that averaged approximately 3.1 ug. Study-level points and caveats: Comparison of patients with controls identified almost 30 shared CD8+ CDR3 sequences.

Germline loops: CDR1 SGHTA, CDR2 FQGTGA. This CDR3 is 16 amino acids long. V lost 2 bases to trimming and J lost 6 bases, with 17 bases between them. Sequencing was done on patients that had shown CD8+CD57+ cell expansion by flow cytometry. The diagnosis in all patients was severe acquired aplastic anemia. Receipt of therapy had not occurred in any patient by the time of blood sampling. On this clonotype: The target antigen is unknown.

Genomic DNA templated the TCR beta VDJ and CDR3 profiling. MiXCR, run by TCRdb on the reads, gives a single entry per CDR3 protein. Counted here are over 150,000 distinct CDR3 sequences, 40% to 65% occurring once; the ten biggest clones make up approximately 12%. Sequencing was carried out using sorted CD4+, CD8+, or CD8+CD57+ T cells (not recorded which) from PBMCs. The chain has TRBV7-3 and TRBJ2-1; D remains ambiguous. The receptor comes from a human donor with aplastic anemia. The CDR3 here is CASSLYPSDLSNEQFF. For the CDR3, the DNA is TGTGCCAGCAGCTTATACCCCAGCGACCTTTCCAATGAGCAGTTCTTC.